The 24 T cell receptor beta chains listed next were all sequenced from one sample in a study of T cell changes during pregnancy in multiple sclerosis (dated by TCRdb to about 2019). Library prep was done by the immunoSEQ multiplex PCR assay. Held by TCRdb, this immuneACCESS table contains in-frame sequences only and omits some clones. Under half of the omission traces to an unresolved V gene where checked; the cause of the rest is unknown. In this sample the table shows 100,000 to 130,000 clones, 92% of which occur a single time. Less than 0.9% of the sample rests with the top ten. Specimen: peripheral blood, collected in the third trimester of pregnancy. The receptors derive from a female donor in good health, enrolled as a control in a pregnancy study.

The chain combines TRBV21-1 with TRBJ2-6; whether TRBD1, the table's D call, matches the DNA was not checked. TRBV21-1 is marked as a pseudogene. The CDR3 loop spans 21 amino acids. The CDR3: CASSAAMGQALLNSGANVLTF. DNA of the CDR3: TGTGCCAGCAGCGCGGCAATGGGACAGGCCCTACTAAACTCTGGGGCCAACGTCCTGACTTTC.

The genes are TRBV27 and TRBJ2-7; TRBD2 matches 12 bases. V shed 8 bases and J 3 bases; nucleotides not matched to a gene: 5. In germline, CDR1 is MNHEY, CDR2 SMNVEV (reference sequence). This CDR3 has 14 residues. The CDR3 DNA sequence: TGTGCCAGCCTTTCGACTAGCGGGGGCTACGAGCAGTACTTC. It encodes CASLSTSGGYEQYF.

The chain recombines TRBV6-5 with TRBJ2-7; tentative D call: TRBD1 (5 bases). The V gene's germline CDR1 is MNHEY and CDR2 SVGAGI. V was cut by 7 bases and J by 3 bases, with 19 bases left in between. The CDR3 has 15 amino acids. The CDR3 DNA is TGTGCCAGCATTACTCTGGTTGGCAGGGTCTACGAGCAGTACTTC. The encoded protein is CASITLVGRVYEQYF.

The chain uses TRBV11-1 and TRBJ2-2; no clear D gene. Per the germline V gene, CDR1 is SGHAT and CDR2 is FQDESV (reference sequence). The CDR3 spans 13 residues. V gave up 8 bases and J gave up 5 bases, with 12 bases separating them. The CDR3, as DNA: TGTGCCAGCCACTTACTCTCGACCGGGGAGCTGTTTTTT. It specifies CASHLLSTGELFF.

The chain carries TRBV4-1 and TRBJ1-4, with D perhaps matching TRBD1 (6 bases). The V end was cut by 4 bases, the J end by 7 bases, with 13 bases between. This CDR3 contains 14 residues. The V gene's germline CDR1 is MGHRA and CDR2 YSYEKL. The CDR3 reads CASSPRTVGEKLFF. CDR3 in DNA: TGCGCCAGCAGCCCGCGGACAGTAGGTGAAAAACTGTTTTTT.

The V gene is TRBV7-3, the J gene TRBJ1-1, with D perhaps matching TRBD1 (5 bases). The germline V gene has CDR1 SGHTA and CDR2 FQGTGA. This CDR3 has 15 amino acids. Trimming removed 0 bases at V and 1 base at J, with 9 bases between. The CDR3 reads CASSLTRDRNTEAFF. In DNA form, the CDR3 reads TGTGCCAGCAGCTTAACCCGTGACAGGAACACTGAAGCTTTCTTT.

In its sample, this clone was seen once. The V call is TRBV5-5, the J call TRBJ2-1; 8 nucleotides match TRBD2. V trimming: 4 bases; J trimming: 7 bases; junction bases outside the gene matches: 4. The CDR3 runs 13 residues. CDR1 is SGHKS, CDR2 YYEKEE, per germline (reference sequence). The CDR3 coding sequence is TGTGCCAGCAGCCGGACTAGCACGAATGAGCAGTTCTTC. It is translated as CASSRTSTNEQFF.

On this clone itself: At one end the junction does not follow the germline gene, possibly because of a read error. The chain carries TRBV5-5 and TRBJ1-3, with TRBD1 matching 9 bases. This CDR3 has 17 residues. From germline, CDR1 is SGHKS and CDR2 YYEKEE (reference sequence). The CDR3 DNA follows: TGTGCCAGCAGCCTGGGAGGGGCACAGGGGGCTGGCAACACCATATATTTT. Its protein product is CASSLGGAQGAGNTIYF.

This rearrangement joins TRBV7-9 to TRBJ1-6, with D perhaps TRBD1 (5 bases). Germline CDR1 SEHNR, CDR2 FQNEAQ (reference sequence). This CDR3 has 17 amino acids. The V end lost 5 bases, the J end lost 8 bases, and 22 bases lay between the germline ends. In DNA, the CDR3 is TGTGCCAGCAGCGAAACGGCACACAGGTATCTCGATTCACCCCTCCACTTT. Protein: CASSETAHRYLDSPLHF.

V is TRBV25-1 and J is TRBJ1-3, with D uncertain. V was clipped by 3 bases and J by 1 base, with 7 bases between them. Germline CDR1 is MGHDK and CDR2 is SYGVNS. The CDR3 consists of 14 residues. In nucleotides, the CDR3 is TGTGCCAGCAGTGACGCCGGTTCTGGAAACACCATATATTTT. Translation gives CASSDAGSGNTIYF.

This clone was seen more than once but under ten times. V is TRBV18 and J is TRBJ2-3, with unresolved D. The V end was cut by 4 bases, the J end by 2 bases, with 4 bases between. The germline V gene encodes CDR1 KGHSH and CDR2 LQKENI. The length of the CDR3 is 12 residues. CDR3 loop: CASSLYTDTQYF. The CDR3 DNA reads as TGTGCCAGCTCACTATACACAGATACGCAGTATTTT.

The rearrangement joins TRBV7-3 to TRBJ1-1; TRBD1 matches 7 bases. From germline, CDR1 is SGHTA and CDR2 FQGTGA. This CDR3 contains 15 residues. V shed 3 bases and J 1 base; nucleotides not matched to a gene: 5. The CDR3 loop is CASSLSGTANTEAFF. CDR3 coding DNA: TGTGCCAGCAGCTTGTCGGGGACAGCGAACACTGAAGCTTTCTTT.

The chain recombines TRBV11-3 with TRBJ1-4; D uncertain. This CDR3 region has 15 residues. Germline values: CDR1 SGHNT, CDR2 YENEEA. V lost 7 bases to trimming and J lost 3 bases, with 15 bases between them. CDR3 DNA: TGTGCCAGCACTCCAGGTGTCAGGCCTAATGAAAAACTGTTTTTT. Amino acids: CASTPGVRPNEKLFF.

This clone has more than one count but fewer than ten. The chain couples TRBV5-1 to TRBJ1-5; D is undetermined. Germline V lookup: CDR1 SGHRS, CDR2 YFSETQ. CDR3 length: 14 amino acids. Trimming left V 0 bases short and J 7 bases short, with 11 bases between. The DNA for the CDR3 is TGCGCCAGCAGCTTGGGGGAACGGGGACAGCCCCAGCATTTT. Translating it yields CASSLGERGQPQHF.

V gene TRBV19 combines with J gene TRBJ1-1; D perhaps matches TRBD1 (5 bases). CDR1 is LNHDA and CDR2 is SQIVND in the germline V gene (reference sequence). V lost 6 bases and J 1 base, leaving 9 bases between the germline ends. CDR3 length equals 13 residues. The CDR3 spells CASRSDKNTEAFF. The CDR3 DNA reads as TGTGCCAGTAGATCGGACAAGAACACTGAAGCTTTCTTT. Together with reference TRBV19 and TRBJ1-1, the CDR3 gives the full variable domain: DGGITQSPKYLFRKEGQNVTLSCEQNLNHDAMYWYRQDPGQGLRLIYYSQIVNDFQKGDIAEGYSVSREKKESFPLTVTSAQKNPTAFYLCASRSDKNTEAFFGQGTRLTVV.

The V and J genes are TRBV11-2 and TRBJ1-2, with D maybe TRBD1 (5 bases). Trimming cost V 4 bases and J 2 bases, with 11 bases left between them. There are 14 residues in the CDR3. Germline lookup yields CDR1 SGHAT and CDR2 FQNNGV. CDR3 region: CASSSLTENYGYTF. Written as DNA, the CDR3 is TGTGCCAGCAGCTCCCTGACAGAAAACTATGGCTACACCTTC.

This clone was counted a single time. This chain connects TRBV7-2 to TRBJ1-6, with D tentatively TRBD1 (5 bases). There are 14 residues in the CDR3. Trimming pared 1 base from V and 7 bases from J, leaving 8 bases between. Looked up from germline, CDR1 is SGHTA and CDR2 is FQGNSA. The CDR3 protein is CASSLGGHNSPLHF. The CDR3 DNA sequence: TGTGCCAGCAGCTTAGGGGGCCACAATTCACCCCTCCACTTT.

The chain recombines TRBV6-4 with TRBJ1-2, with 9 bases aligning to TRBD1. Germline lookup yields CDR1 MRHNA and CDR2 SNTAGT. The CDR3 consists of 14 residues. J lost 4 bases, V lost 6 bases, and 6 bases had no gene match. This CDR3 is CASRFTGGFYGYTF. The CDR3 DNA reads as TGTGCCAGCAGATTTACAGGGGGCTTCTATGGCTACACCTTC.

The chain carries TRBV7-9 and TRBJ2-7, with 7 bases matching TRBD2. The CDR3 is 15 residues long. Germline loops: CDR1 SEHNR, CDR2 FQNEAQ (reference sequence). V lost 5 bases and J lost 1; bases outside the gene matches: 8. CDR3 protein: CASSPNMGGSYEQYF. The CDR3 nucleotides are TGTGCCAGCAGCCCAAATATGGGGGGGTCCTACGAGCAGTACTTC.

V and J are TRBV6-5 and TRBJ2-1; TRBD2 is a possible D gene (6 bases). CDR1 and CDR2 (germline): MNHEY, SVGAGI. The CDR3 is made up of 15 amino acids. Trimming cost V 5 bases and J 9 bases, with 20 bases left between them. For the CDR3, the DNA is TGTGCCAGCAGTCCACGGGGGACCCTGGGGAGTGAGCAGTTCTTC. Translating it yields CASSPRGTLGSEQFF.

The chain is built from TRBV11-3 and TRBJ2-5, with no clear D. Germline-derived CDR1 and CDR2 are SGHNT and YENEEA. Trimming took 2 bases from V and 2 from J, leaving 9 bases between them. CDR3 length equals 14 residues. The CDR3 DNA sequence: TGTGCCAGCAGCTTACAAGGCGGTCAAGAGACCCAGTACTTC. Its translation is CASSLQGGQETQYF.

The rearrangement links TRBV4-3 to TRBJ2-1, with 11 nucleotides matching TRBD2. J was trimmed by 5 bases and V by 0 bases; bases with no gene match: 12. CDR3 length equals 19 residues. Germline lookup yields CDR1 LGHNA and CDR2 YSLEER. The CDR3 region is CASSQDRLGLAGGDNEQFF. The CDR3 DNA sequence: TGCGCCAGCAGCCAAGACCGCTTGGGGCTAGCGGGGGGTGACAATGAGCAGTTCTTC.

The chain is built from TRBV19 and TRBJ2-1; D remains ambiguous. Between the trimmed V and J ends, which lost 1 base and 0 bases, there was a span of 7 bases. The V gene's germline CDR1 is LNHDA and CDR2 SQIVND (reference sequence). The CDR3 totals 15 residues. The CDR3 DNA sequence: TGTGCCAGTAGTATAGCGAAGAGCTCCTACAATGAGCAGTTCTTC. This translates into CASSIAKSSYNEQFF.

V gene TRBV27 combines with J gene TRBJ2-5; no reliable D call. This CDR3 has 13 residues. The germline gives CDR1 MNHEY, CDR2 SMNVEV (reference sequence). V was trimmed by 6 bases and J by 3 bases, leaving 11 bases between them. The CDR3 is CASSPGGEETQYF. The CDR3 bases are TGTGCCAGCAGCCCCGGCGGCGAAGAGACCCAGTACTTC.